The 16 T cell receptor beta chains listed next were all sequenced from one sample in a study of shared clonotypes between healthy human individuals. Data came from immunoSEQ multiplex PCR; TCRdb stores just in-frame clones and leaves some out. The sample has some 650,000 clones; 97% are singletons. The sample consisted of naive CD4+ T cells sorted from blood. Specified subset: CD45RA+ positively selected. The receptors come from a woman aged 25 to 39 in good health.

V gene TRBV14 combines with J gene TRBJ2-5; no reliable D call. The end of the DNA fits TRBJ2-7 better, so the J call may be wrong. This CDR3 region has 12 residues. Germline-derived CDR1 and CDR2 are SGHDN and FVKESK. The CDR3 loop is CASSLSPYEQYF. The CDR3 nucleotides are TGTGCCAGCAGCCTTTCCCCCTACGAGCAGTACTTC.

This sequence joins TRBV6-6 and TRBJ2-2; 9 bases map to TRBD2. This CDR3 comprises 15 residues. From germline, CDR1 is MNHNY and CDR2 SVGAGI (reference sequence). Trimming cost V 8 bases and J 1 base; bases outside gene matches: 5. CDR3 sequence reads: CASSDSGGNTGELFF. The CDR3 DNA reads as TGTGCCAGCTCAGATAGCGGGGGGAACACCGGGGAGCTGTTTTTT.

This chain links TRBV18 with TRBJ2-7, with 9 bases aligning to TRBD1. The CDR3 totals 15 residues. Germline CDR1 is KGHSH and CDR2 is LQKENI. The trim removed 1 base at V and 6 bases at J, leaving 7 bases unmatched. The CDR3 DNA sequence: TGTGCCAGCTCACCACGGGGGACAGGGATAGGCGAGCAGTACTTC. It encodes CASSPRGTGIGEQYF.

The genes are TRBV7-8 and TRBJ2-5; 8 nucleotides match TRBD2. The closer fit of TRBJ2-7 to the DNA end suggests the J call may be wrong. The CDR3 covers 16 residues. Germline CDR1 and CDR2: SGHVS and FQNEAQ. CDR3 protein: CASSLGLREGGYEQYF. The CDR3 coding sequence is TGTGCCAGCAGCTTAGGATTACGGGAGGGGGGATACGAGCAGTACTTC.

The chain employs TRBV19 and TRBJ2-3; TRBD1 is a possible D gene (7 bases). CDR1 LNHDA and CDR2 SQIVND come from the germline V gene (reference sequence). The CDR3 loop spans 19 amino acids. Trimming removed 1 base from V and 1 base from J, with 21 bases in between. Here the CDR3 DNA reads TGTGCCAGTAGTATAGGACAGGGCTCTTGGGAGGTCGGCACAGATACGCAGTATTTT. It specifies CASSIGQGSWEVGTDTQYF.

The rearrangement joins TRBV4-1 to TRBJ2-6; TRBD1 matches at 9 bases. V dropped 4 bases and J dropped 4; count of bases not matched to a gene: 8. The CDR3 is made up of 17 amino acids. The germline V gene encodes CDR1 MGHRA and CDR2 YSYEKL. The CDR3 DNA reads as TGCGCCAGCAGCCGGGCCGGGACAGGGATGGGGGCCAACGTCCTGACTTTC. This codes for CASSRAGTGMGANVLTF.

The genes are TRBV4-1 and TRBJ2-1; 8 bases fit TRBD2. CDR3 length equals 15 residues. Germline CDR1 reads MGHRA; CDR2 reads YSYEKL. Germline trimming cut 3 bases from V and 7 bases from J; bases unmatched to any gene: 8. CDR3 nucleotide sequence: TGCGCCAGCAGCCAGGGACTAGGGGATAGGAATGAGCAGTTCTTC. Its translation is CASSQGLGDRNEQFF.

The CDR3 DNA sequence: TGTGCCAGTAGTATGTTGGGTAGCGGGAGGGACAATGAGCAGTTCTTC. It specifies CASSMLGSGRDNEQFF. The rearrangement links TRBV19 to TRBJ2-1; 11 bases align to TRBD2. CDR3 length: 16 amino acids. CDR1 LNHDA and CDR2 SQIVND come from the germline V gene (reference sequence). J gave up 5 bases and V 3 bases, and 6 bases lay outside the gene matches. Filled out from reference TRBV19 and TRBJ2-1, the complete variable domain reads DGGITQSPKYLFRKEGQNVTLSCEQNLNHDAMYWYRQDPGQGLRLIYYSQIVNDFQKGDIAEGYSVSREKKESFPLTVTSAQKNPTAFYLCASSMLGSGRDNEQFFGPGTRLTVL.

This chain links TRBV10-3 with TRBJ2-1; TRBD1 matches at 10 bases. V was pared by 7 bases and J by 6 bases, with 9 bases of the junction left unmatched. Germline CDR1 is ENHRY and CDR2 is SYGVKD. The CDR3 has 15 amino acids. In DNA, the CDR3 is TGTGCCATCAACACCGGGACAGGGGAATTCAATGAGCAGTTCTTC. Translated: CAINTGTGEFNEQFF.

The CDR3 protein is CASTTLVGGSPRYNEQFF. In DNA form, the CDR3 reads TGTGCCAGCACCACATTGGTGGGCGGGAGCCCGCGGTACAATGAGCAGTTCTTC. The chain combines TRBV27 with TRBJ2-1; 7 nucleotides align to TRBD2. CDR1 is MNHEY, CDR2 SMNVEV, per germline (reference sequence). The V and J ends lost 7 bases and 4 bases, in that order; junction bases with no gene match: 19. The CDR3 is made up of 18 amino acids.

This chain's CDR3 is CASTTTGVNQPQHF. DNA for the CDR3: TGTGCCAGCACGACCACAGGGGTCAATCAGCCCCAGCATTTT. The rearrangement joins TRBV28 to TRBJ1-5; 7 bases match TRBD1. Per germline, CDR1 MDHEN and CDR2 SYDVKM. With 7 bases clipped from V and 3 bases from J, the junction kept 6 bases outside the gene matches. The length of the CDR3 is 14 residues.

The CDR3 nucleotides are TGTGCCAGCAGTTTTTCTACGCTAGCCCCAGGGAGTGAGCAGTTCTTC. This sequence encodes CASSFSTLAPGSEQFF. The chain combines TRBV6-5 with TRBJ2-1, with D tentatively TRBD1 or TRBD2 (5 bases each). The CDR3 consists of 16 residues. Trimming shortened V by 4 bases and J by 9 bases, and 22 bases separated the two germline ends. The germline CDR1 and CDR2 sequences are MNHEY and SVGAGI.

The chain couples TRBV28 to TRBJ2-3; D is possibly TRBD2 (6 bases). Germline values: CDR1 MDHEN, CDR2 SYDVKM. V was clipped by 6 bases and J by 0 bases, with 16 bases between them. The CDR3 covers 16 residues. The CDR3 protein is CASSHQGGPSTDTQYF. The CDR3 bases are TGTGCCAGCAGCCACCAGGGAGGACCTAGCACAGATACGCAGTATTTT.

The genes are TRBV4-2 and TRBJ2-1; D perhaps matches TRBD2 (6 bases). There are 15 residues in the CDR3. V lost 4 bases and J 1 base, leaving 11 bases between the germline ends. Germline V gives CDR1 LGHNA, CDR2 YNFKEQ. CDR3 DNA sequence: TGTGCCAGCAGCCTCGACGGAGGGTCCTACAATGAGCAGTTCTTC. It is translated as CASSLDGGSYNEQFF.

The table lists this clone with a count of one. Additional DNA sequences in this sample encode the identical CDR3. The CDR3 loop reads CASSLTAGADTQYF. CDR3 sequence (DNA): TGCGCCAGCAGCTTGACCGCGGGGGCAGATACGCAGTATTTT. V is TRBV5-1 and J is TRBJ2-3, with TRBD2 matching 7 bases. The junction had 3 bases not matched to a gene; V was cut back by 1 base and J by 4 bases. The CDR3 is 14 amino acids. Germline loops: CDR1 SGHRS, CDR2 YFSETQ.

The gene calls are TRBV7-3 and TRBJ2-3; TRBD1 matches 8 bases. The CDR3 consists of 16 residues. Per the germline V gene, CDR1 is SGHTA and CDR2 is FQGTGA. V was clipped by 5 bases and J by 6 bases; unmatched bases: 13. CDR3 coding DNA: TGTGCCAGCAGCCCCCGGACAGGGAACCCTAATGATACGCAGTATTTT. It encodes CASSPRTGNPNDTQYF.